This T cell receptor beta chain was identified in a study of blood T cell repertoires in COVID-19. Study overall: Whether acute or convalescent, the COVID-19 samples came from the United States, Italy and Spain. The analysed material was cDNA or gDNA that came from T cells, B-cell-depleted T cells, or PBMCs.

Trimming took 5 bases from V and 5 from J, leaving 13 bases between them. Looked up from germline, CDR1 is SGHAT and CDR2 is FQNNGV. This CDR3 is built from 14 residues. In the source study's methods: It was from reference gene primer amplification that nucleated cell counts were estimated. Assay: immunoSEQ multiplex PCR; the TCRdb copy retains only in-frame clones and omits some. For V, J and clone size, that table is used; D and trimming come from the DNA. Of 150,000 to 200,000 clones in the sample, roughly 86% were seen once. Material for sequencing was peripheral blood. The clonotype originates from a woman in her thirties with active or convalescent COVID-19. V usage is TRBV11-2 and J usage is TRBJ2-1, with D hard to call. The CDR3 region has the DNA TGTGCCAGCAGCGCATATCGAACAAACAATGAGCAGTTCTTC. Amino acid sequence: CASSAYRTNNEQFF.